This passage covers 29 T cell receptor beta chains from one sample sequenced in a study of control samples from healthy donors and cancer patients. TCRdb keeps only in-frame clones here, not all; method: immunoSEQ multiplex PCR. In the table there are under 150,000 clones, nearly 95% of which are singletons. The sequenced material came from blood. These receptors all stem from a man in his thirties or forties in good health.

The chain has TRBV2 and TRBJ1-6; D unclear. The CDR3 sequence is 16 residues long. The V and J ends lost 1 base and 0 bases respectively, with 7 bases between them. The germline V gene has CDR1 SNHLY and CDR2 FYNNEI. The CDR3 sequence is CASSEENSSYNSPLHF. The CDR3, as DNA: TGTGCCAGCAGTGAAGAGAACAGCTCCTATAATTCACCCCTCCACTTT.

V and J are TRBV10-2 and TRBJ1-1; possibly TRBD1 for D (5 bases). The CDR3 runs 13 residues. V was pared by 5 bases and J by 1 base, with 8 bases between. Germline V gives CDR1 WSHSY, CDR2 SAAADI. Here the CDR3 reads CASSNDRNTEAFF. CDR3 nucleotide sequence: TGCGCCAGCAGTAACGACAGGAACACTGAAGCTTTCTTT.

Concerning this clone: At one boundary the junction diverges from the germline segment, which might be a read error. The chain employs TRBV9 and TRBJ1-2, with D possibly TRBD1 on 6 matching bases. This CDR3 contains 15 residues. The germline V gene has CDR1 SGDLS and CDR2 YYNGEE. This chain's CDR3 is CAGSVDGGGLISYTF. CDR3 nucleotide sequence: TGTGCCGGCAGCGTAGATGGTGGGGGCCTCATTAGCTACACCTTC.

The chain joins TRBV4-1 to TRBJ1-2; D not certain. The CDR3 runs to 16 residues. CDR1 is MGHRA, CDR2 YSYEKL, per germline. Between the trimmed V and J ends, which lost 2 bases and 0 bases, there was a span of 13 bases. The CDR3 sequence is CASSQSFPATNYGYTF. CDR3 bases: TGCGCCAGCAGCCAAAGTTTCCCCGCCACTAACTATGGCTACACCTTC.

This clone came up once. This rearrangement joins TRBV29-1 to TRBJ1-2; maybe TRBD1 (5 bases). Trimming pared 4 bases from V and 0 bases from J, leaving 12 bases between. Looked up from germline, CDR1 is SQVTM and CDR2 is ANQGSEA. The CDR3 runs to 14 residues. The CDR3 nucleotides read TGCAGCGTTGGATCCAGGGCCTCTAACTATGGCTACACCTTC. Translating it yields CSVGSRASNYGYTF.

The V and J genes are TRBV28 and TRBJ1-5, with no clear D. Germline loops: CDR1 MDHEN, CDR2 SYDVKM. V shed 3 bases and J shed 7 bases, with 7 bases lying between them. The CDR3 contains 12 residues. The CDR3 DNA reads as TGTGCCAGCAGTTTGGACTCGCAGCCCCAGCATTTT. This translates into CASSLDSQPQHF.

The chain employs TRBV5-4 and TRBJ2-7; D is uncertain. The CDR3 has 14 residues. V was clipped by 2 bases and J by 3 bases, with 12 bases between them. Germline CDR1 reads SGHNT; CDR2 reads YYREEE (reference sequence). Here the CDR3 reads CASSLNTIRYEQYF. For the CDR3, the DNA is TGTGCCAGCAGCTTAAACACCATCCGCTACGAGCAGTACTTC.

This rearrangement joins TRBV19 to TRBJ1-2, with D perhaps TRBD1 (5 bases). Trimming removed 5 bases from V and 4 bases from J, with 17 bases in between. CDR1 is LNHDA and CDR2 is SQIVND in the germline V gene (reference sequence). CDR3 length equals 15 residues. CDR3 nucleotides: TGTGCCAGTAGTCCCCCCCAAGGGGAGGTCTATGGCTACACCTTC. Translation gives CASSPPQGEVYGYTF.

The chain uses TRBV7-9 and TRBJ2-1, with D possibly TRBD1 on 6 matching bases. The germline gives CDR1 SEHNR, CDR2 FQNEAQ (reference sequence). This CDR3 spans 14 amino acids. With 5 bases removed from V and 8 bases from J, the gap between germline ends came to 16 bases. The CDR3 loop reads CASSPGTGYHEQFF. In nucleotides, the CDR3 is TGTGCCAGCAGCCCTGGTACAGGGTACCATGAGCAGTTCTTC.

The V gene is TRBV24-1, the J gene TRBJ2-3, with 8 nucleotides matching TRBD2. This CDR3 has 15 amino acids. V was clipped by 6 bases and J by 0 bases; unmatched bases: 4. CDR1 KGHDR and CDR2 SFDVKD come from the germline V gene. Written as DNA, the CDR3 is TGTGCCACCAGTCGGGCGGGGGGAAGCACAGATACGCAGTATTTT. Its protein is CATSRAGGSTDTQYF.

This chain uses TRBV6-5 with TRBJ1-1; D remains ambiguous. CDR3 length: 13 amino acids. Germline V lookup: CDR1 MNHEY, CDR2 SVGAGI. Trimming pared 10 bases from V and 3 bases from J, leaving 15 bases between. CDR3 nucleotides: TGTGCCACATATACACGGGCGGACACTGAAGCTTTCTTT. Translated: CATYTRADTEAFF.

The rearrangement uses TRBV28 and TRBJ1-6; possible D gene TRBD1, 5 bases. The CDR3 has 17 residues. Trimming left V 6 bases short and J 0 bases short, with 15 bases between. From germline, CDR1 is MDHEN and CDR2 SYDVKM. The CDR3 sequence is CASSQYDSHSYNSPLHF. The CDR3 DNA is TGTGCCAGCAGCCAATACGACAGCCACTCCTATAATTCACCCCTCCACTTT.

The chain recombines TRBV7-7 with TRBJ2-3; the match to TRBD2 covers 9 bases. The CDR3 sequence is 15 residues long. From germline, CDR1 is SSHAT and CDR2 FNYEAQ (reference sequence). V shed 2 bases, J shed 4 bases, and the junction held 4 bases outside the gene matches. The CDR3 is CASSLQRGESDTQYF. The CDR3 DNA reads as TGTGCCAGCAGCTTACAGCGGGGGGAATCAGATACGCAGTATTTT.

This chain's CDR3 is CASSSVRQRKAFF. DNA of the CDR3: TGTGCCAGCAGCTCGGTAAGACAGCGAAAAGCTTTCTTT. The rearrangement joins TRBV13 to TRBJ1-1, with a possible D match to TRBD1 (5 bases). This CDR3 comprises 13 residues. Per the germline V gene, CDR1 is PRHDT and CDR2 is FYEKMQ (reference sequence). V lost 4 bases, J lost 9 bases, and 15 bases lay in between.

The chain carries TRBV20-1 and TRBJ1-2, with D perhaps TRBD1 (6 bases). The CDR3 extends over 16 amino acids. Trimming removed 3 bases from V and 4 bases from J, with 21 bases in between. Germline V gene lookup returns CDR1 DFQATT and CDR2 SNEGSKA (reference sequence). The CDR3 DNA reads TGCAGTGCTAGTAGGAACCTAGGGGGGTTGGGCTATGGCTACACCTTC. Protein sequence: CSASRNLGGLGYGYTF.

The rearrangement uses TRBV2 and TRBJ1-3; the match to TRBD1 covers 8 bases. V lost 6 bases and J lost 4; bases outside the gene matches: 8. Germline CDR1 is SNHLY and CDR2 is FYNNEI. The CDR3 length is 15 residues. The CDR3 DNA reads TGTGCCAGCAGATCCTCAGGGGGCGCGGGAAACACCATATATTTT. This encodes CASRSSGGAGNTIYF.

The chain has TRBV12-3 or TRBV12-4 and TRBJ1-2, with D possibly matching TRBD1 (5 bases). The CDR3 runs 12 residues. V was clipped by 4 bases and J by 8 bases, with 11 bases between them. CDR3 sequence: CASSWGLEGYTF. The CDR3, as DNA: TGTGCCAGCAGTTGGGGACTGGAGGGCTACACCTTC.

The rearrangement links TRBV27 to TRBJ1-1; 12 nucleotides align to TRBD1. CDR3 length: 15 amino acids. Unmatched junction bases numbered 2, after V lost 0 bases and J lost 6 bases. Looked up from germline, CDR1 is MNHEY and CDR2 is SMNVEV (reference sequence). In nucleotides, the CDR3 is TGTGCCAGCAGTTTATCCCGGGACAGGGGGCCTGAAGCTTTCTTT. Protein sequence: CASSLSRDRGPEAFF.

The chain is built from TRBV18 and TRBJ1-3; a weak D match, TRBD1 (5 bases). The CDR3 extends over 16 amino acids. The germline V gene encodes CDR1 KGHSH and CDR2 LQKENI. Trimming cost V 3 bases and J 0 bases, with 12 bases left between them. The CDR3 DNA sequence: TGTGCCAGCTCACCCACAGGATCCATCTCTGGAAACACCATATATTTT. Translating gives CASSPTGSISGNTIYF.

The chain joins TRBV2 to TRBJ1-5, with D hard to call. V was pared by 1 base and J by 3 bases, with 10 bases between. This CDR3 has 15 amino acids. Germline V gene sequence: CDR1 SNHLY, CDR2 FYNNEI. CDR3 residues: CASSEDRAFNQPQHF. The CDR3 nucleotides read TGTGCCAGCAGTGAAGACCGGGCCTTCAATCAGCCCCAGCATTTT.

V is TRBV4-1 and J is TRBJ2-7; TRBD1 matches at 11 bases. Looked up from germline, CDR1 is MGHRA and CDR2 is YSYEKL. This CDR3 is built from 16 residues. V lost 2 bases, J lost 6 bases, and 9 bases stayed unmatched. The CDR3: CASSQLPGQGVVEQYF. The CDR3 DNA is TGCGCCAGCAGCCAACTTCCGGGACAGGGGGTCGTCGAGCAGTACTTC.

This clone was recorded once. The rearrangement joins TRBV15 to TRBJ2-5; D may be TRBD2 (6 bases). Germline CDR1 is LNHNV and CDR2 is YYDKDF (reference sequence). CDR3 length equals 20 residues. V lost 0 bases and J 1 base, leaving 24 bases between the germline ends. Here the CDR3 DNA reads TGTGCCACCAGCAGAGATAAGGTCGGCGGAACTAGCTTTCGCCAAGAGACCCAGTACTTC. Protein sequence: CATSRDKVGGTSFRQETQYF.

The rearrangement links TRBV7-9 to TRBJ1-1; TRBD1 agrees at 7 bases. Germline V gene sequence: CDR1 SEHNR, CDR2 FQNEAQ (reference sequence). The junction had 3 bases not matched to a gene; V was cut back by 5 bases and J by 0 bases. The length of the CDR3 is 14 residues. The CDR3 DNA follows: TGTGCCAGCAGCAACAGGGGAATGAACACTGAAGCTTTCTTT. Translation gives CASSNRGMNTEAFF.

This clone was seen once. V and J are TRBV5-1 and TRBJ1-6; TRBD1 aligns across 8 bases. Germline V gene data show CDR1 as SGHRS and CDR2 as YFSETQ. With V trimmed by 0 bases and J by 16 bases, 9 bases remained unmatched. The CDR3 is 14 amino acids. The CDR3 here is CASSLEWTGIGLHF. CDR3 nucleotides: TGCGCCAGCAGCTTGGAGTGGACAGGGATCGGGCTCCACTTT.

V and J are TRBV9 and TRBJ1-4; D is perhaps TRBD1 (5 bases). Germline V CDR1 and CDR2: SGDLS, YYNGEE. The CDR3 runs 17 residues. V lost 4 bases, J lost 0 bases, and 16 bases lay in between. The CDR3: CASSPRGRAATNEKLFF. CDR3 nucleotide sequence: TGTGCCAGCAGCCCCCGGGGGAGGGCGGCAACTAATGAAAAACTGTTTTTT.

The chain recombines TRBV5-6 with TRBJ1-1; D may be TRBD1 (5 bases). The CDR3 loop spans 14 amino acids. V gave up 7 bases and J gave up 4 bases, with 17 bases separating them. The germline CDR1 and CDR2 sequences are SGHDT and YYEEEE. CDR3 nucleotide sequence: TGTGCCAGCCGGCCGGGGGGTTCCCCCACTGAAGCTTTCTTT. It encodes CASRPGGSPTEAFF.

V gene TRBV2 combines with J gene TRBJ1-5; a weak D match, TRBD1 (5 bases). Trimming cost V 0 bases and J 2 bases, with 8 bases left between them. The CDR3 has 15 amino acids. CDR1 and CDR2 (germline): SNHLY, FYNNEI. Here the CDR3 reads CASSEAGLRNQPQHF. The CDR3 DNA reads TGTGCCAGCAGTGAAGCGGGGCTACGCAATCAGCCCCAGCATTTT.

This clone was found once. The rearrangement joins TRBV9 to TRBJ1-2, with D maybe TRBD1 (6 bases). The CDR3 loop spans 16 amino acids. The V end was cut by 4 bases, the J end by 2 bases, with 18 bases between. Germline CDR1 SGDLS, CDR2 YYNGEE. The CDR3 nucleotides are TGTGCCAGCAGCCCGAGGGTAGGGGGTGTAAACTATGGCTACACCTTC. Residues: CASSPRVGGVNYGYTF.

V usage is TRBV3-1 (or the pseudogene TRBV3-2) and J usage is TRBJ2-1, with 7 bases fitting TRBD2. This CDR3 comprises 15 residues. In germline, CDR1 is LGHDT, CDR2 YNNKEL (reference sequence). Germline trimming cut 6 bases from V and 5 bases from J; bases unmatched to any gene: 10. CDR3 DNA sequence: TGTGCCAGCAGTCTCACCGGGACTACTAACAATGAGCAGTTCTTC. It translates to CASSLTGTTNNEQFF.